Described below is a single T cell receptor beta chain sequence and its context. Its antigen is currently unknown. TCRdb's copy holds only in-frame clones and misses some; the assay was immunoSEQ multiplex PCR. The sample records around 92,000 clones, roughly 85% being singletons. Described time point: baseline, week 1 (first vaccination visit). Treatment in this sample: pre-vaccination baseline after standard-of-care therapy. The entry originates in a study of a mutant IDH1 vaccine in newly diagnosed glioma. Study background: Patients under treatment included about 60% males and 37.5% females and had a mean age of about 37 years. Beforehand, treatment had been radiotherapy, temozolomide, or both; the majority received both.

The germline gives CDR1 SGDLS, CDR2 YYNGEE. The CDR3 covers 15 residues. The ends were cut back, 0 bases at V and 5 bases at J, with 11 bases in the middle. Regarding the study as a whole: Seemingly, pseudoprogression had no relation to changes in the top peripheral T cell clonotypes.

The material sequenced was PBMCs, taken from a glioma patient treated with radiotherapy, temozolomide or both. This sequence joins TRBV9 and TRBJ1-4; tentatively, D is TRBD1 (6 bases). The clonotype originates from a woman aged 45-60 years with glioma. CDR3 nucleotides: TGTGCCAGCAGCGTAGGAACAGGGAGGAATGAAAAACTGTTTTTT. Its translation: CASSVGTGRNEKLFF.